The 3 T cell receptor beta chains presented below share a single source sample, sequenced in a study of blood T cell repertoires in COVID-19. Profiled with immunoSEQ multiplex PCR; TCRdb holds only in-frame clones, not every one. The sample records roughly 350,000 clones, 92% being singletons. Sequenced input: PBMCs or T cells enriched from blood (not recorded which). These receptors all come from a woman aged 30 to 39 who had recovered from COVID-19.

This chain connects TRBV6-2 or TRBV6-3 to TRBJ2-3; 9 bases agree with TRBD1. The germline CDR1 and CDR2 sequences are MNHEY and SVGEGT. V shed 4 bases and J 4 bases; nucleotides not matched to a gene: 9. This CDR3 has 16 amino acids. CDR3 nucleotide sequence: TGTGCCAGCAGTTCCCCGGACAGGGGTCGCGCAGATACGCAGTATTTT. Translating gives CASSSPDRGRADTQYF.

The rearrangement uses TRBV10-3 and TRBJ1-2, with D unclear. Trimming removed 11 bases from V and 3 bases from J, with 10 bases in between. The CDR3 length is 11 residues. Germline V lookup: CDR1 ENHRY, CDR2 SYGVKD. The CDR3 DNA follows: TGTGCCTCACGGGAGGACTATGGCTACACCTTC. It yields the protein CASREDYGYTF.

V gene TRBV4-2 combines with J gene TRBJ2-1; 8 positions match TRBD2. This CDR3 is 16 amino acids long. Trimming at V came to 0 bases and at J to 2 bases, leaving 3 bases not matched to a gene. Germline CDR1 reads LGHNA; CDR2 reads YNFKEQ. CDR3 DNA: TGTGCCAGCAGCCAAGAAGGGCGGGGGGCCTACAATGAGCAGTTCTTC. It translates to CASSQEGRGAYNEQFF.